This T cell receptor (beta chain) was sequenced during a study of cytomegalovirus exposure and HLA in healthy donors (dated by TCRdb to about 2017). Study-wide context: An earlier analysis of 587 of the donors reported 250 to 300 Gb of sequence data and 117 million unique TCR beta sequences from 150 million to 200 million T cells. An early release covering about 600 HLA-typed donors comprised about 300 gigabases of sequencing data and roughly 85 million unique TCR sequences. Of the 350 to 450 genotyped donors, about 80% fell in the genetic ancestry cluster associated with self-reported Caucasian donors. The study was designed to test whether signatures of past pathogen exposure could be identified by cataloging public T cell receptors. The study profiled the T cell repertoires of 500 to 800 subjects by immunosequencing and related them to cytomegalovirus serostatus. Along with the approximately 620-subject first cohort, a separate validation cohort of approximately 110 different subjects was used. The study combined high-throughput TCR immunosequencing, statistical association of individual TCRs with disease status, and machine learning to predict cytomegalovirus infection status. A later analysis re-examined previously published TCR beta repertoires from 610 or so donors and added high-resolution HLA genotyping to investigate patterns of TCR occurrence. In the later analysis, no new phenotypic data were used to find candidate immune exposures; instead, reliance was placed on TCR beta sequences and their occurrence across donors. An earlier analysis of roughly 600 of the donors used high-throughput TCR beta sequencing to judge whether each TCR beta V gene segment behaved as functional or pseudogenic. Donor age, sex, ethnicity and CMV serostatus were compiled alongside the repertoire data. A later genetic analysis took genome-wide SNP genotypes for about 65% of the roughly 670 donors and used that subset as a discovery cohort. Every repertoire in the discovery cohort had been generated on one and the same sequencing platform. Both class I and class II loci were covered by HLA typing, at four-digit resolution. The number of donors typed differed by locus, with about 629-630 for A, B, C, DRB1 and DQB1, about 500 for DQA1, approximately 580 for DPA1, and around 430 for DPB1. Because of strong linkage in the cohort, four to six DR-DQ haplotypes were treated as single units for association and clustering. Among under 450 genotyped donors of the cohort, an average of approximately 230,000 unique TCR beta nucleotide sequences were sequenced per donor, around 18% of them non-productive. What the work shows at the level of the full study, not this receptor alone: The authors suggested that the approach could potentially be generalized to other disease states and immunological phenotypes. In an earlier analysis of some 550 of the donors, most TCR beta V segments were observed in productive rearrangements about 90% or about 30% of the time, broadly matching IMGT annotations. Because HLA typing was unavailable for some donors at each locus, only the typed subset was used in association tests. The classifier was reported to diagnose cytomegalovirus status with high specificity and sensitivity in both the original cohort and the validation cohort. In a later genetic analysis, fewer N-insertions in productive TCRs were reported among donors in an Asian-associated ancestry cluster than the approximately 630-donor mean. In a later analysis, several top co-occurrence clusters were reported to appear linked to parvovirus B19, influenza, CMV and Epstein-Barr virus. Because the 87-base-pair reads could not distinguish some IMGT-functional V segments, including TRBV6-2 and TRBV6-3, those segments were excluded. A total of roughly 160 TCR beta chains were listed by the study as associated with cytomegalovirus. Most TCR sequences were seen in very few donors, while some public TCRs were found in many individuals. A further reported finding was that TCR beta sequences accurately predicted the HLA-A and HLA-B alleles for most subjects in the first cohort. The presence/absence analyses assumed that sequencing depth was roughly uniform across donors, and that assumption may not be true. In a later analysis, TCR association rates were found to vary across HLA loci, with the most associated TCRs seen for DRB1 alleles and the fewest for HLA-C alleles. Because counts were too low, around 17 rarely observed V segments, including chromosome 9 orphons, were left out of the earlier analysis of approximately 580 of the donors. At a false discovery rate of 0.05, a later analysis linked 16,951 TCR beta sequences to specific HLA alleles. A later analysis found that HLA-associated TCR beta chains were more clonally expanded and had lower generation probabilities than equally common non-associated chains. Immune exposure information for the cohort was limited to CMV serostatus. Assigning TCR associations to individual alleles was difficult when HLA alleles, especially DR and DQ, strongly co-occurred. Most CMV-associated TCR beta chains appeared to be HLA-restricted in a later analysis, and the HLA associations seemed to be driven largely by CMV exposure. This cohort had only TCR beta chains sequenced, and the lack of alpha or paired-chain data limited which features could be detected. Correlated functional status among segregating V segments might be attributable to linkage disequilibrium, but an unknown experimental factor could not be ruled out. The sequencing pipeline was judged likely to have produced a cluster of highly shared sequence variants as a technical artifact. In a later genetic analysis, a missense DCLRE1C variant was associated with V-gene and J-gene trimming of TCR beta chains, and the association was replicated in an independent cohort. Three of the identified cytomegalovirus-associated TCR beta chains were confirmed in vitro to be specific for cytomegalovirus antigens.

About this clone itself: Its antigen is unknown.

The protocol used for the library was the immunoSEQ multiplex PCR assay. For the multiplex PCR, a mixture combining 60 forward primers for TCR Vbeta segments and 13 reverse primers for TCR Jbeta segments was used. The CDR3 region of rearranged TCR beta genes was amplified from genomic DNA by a multiplex PCR assay. The amplified TCR beta libraries were sequenced on the Illumina HiSeq System as 87-base-pair reads. The source study handled its data this way. Across the 700 or so repertoires, a later analysis counted tens of millions of unique TCR beta chains, around 10 million of which were shared by at least two donors. A nearest-neighbor algorithm error-corrected the raw reads and collapsed the reads into unique sequences, merging closely related sequences to remove PCR and sequencing errors. CDR3 sequences were aligned to IMGT reference sequences to assign V, D and J gene segments. For a sequence to be retained, a match of at least six nucleotides to both a V gene segment and a J gene segment was required. Rearrangements were classified as productive when the CDR3 lacked stop codons and remained in frame with V and J, and all other rearrangements were classified as non-productive. Following IMGT convention, CDR3 was defined as the stretch from the second conserved V-encoded cysteine to the conserved J-encoded phenylalanine. The earlier analysis of about 500 of the donors excluded sequences that lacked an unambiguous match to a single V gene segment. In an earlier analysis of a few hundred of the donors, V segments were called functional above 56.7% productive rearrangements and were called segregating when the between-donor standard deviation exceeded 5%. A statistical classification framework was developed to diagnose cytomegalovirus status using the catalog of TCR beta chain sequences. V and J gene assignment, in a later analysis, came from comparing TCR nucleotide sequences with IMGT/GENE-DB human TR gene sequences. Using the TCRdist pipeline, a later analysis assigned CDR3 sequences along with most-parsimonious VDJ recombination scenarios. A later analysis defined each TCR beta chain by its CDR3 amino acid sequence plus V-gene family, and excluded reads lacking a unique V-gene family. A later analysis removed 450 to 600 highly shared, low-generation-probability nucleotide sequences to deal with suspected cross-contamination and a sequencing artifact. A later analysis calculated a clonal expansion index for each public chain from normalized within-repertoire ranks of inferred template counts. In a later analysis, generation probabilities were computed with a VDJ recombination model fitted to out-of-frame rearrangements, and the resulting probabilities were checked against IGoR. In a later analysis, TCR-TCR, TCR-HLA and TCR-CMV co-occurrence was scored with hypergeometric tests, and a repertoire-size bias correction was applied to TCR pairs. To estimate false discovery rates, a later analysis permuted the HLA or CMV assignments 20 times. In a later analysis, co-occurring TCRs were grouped using DBSCAN, and TCRdist sequence similarity was added for clustering within HLA-allele-positive subsets. For co-occurrence clustering, repertoires with fewer than 30,000 or more than 120,000 public chains were excluded, along with roughly 5 repertoires with anomalous nucleotide sharing. As stored in TCRdb, this immuneACCESS dataset retains in-frame rearrangements with V and J assigned. A fraction of the clones does not appear; measured against another copy, unresolved V genes explain less than half of the discrepancy, and the remainder lacks a known reason. D and trimming come from the DNA, and the V and J calls and clone size come from that table. Per the sample table, the count is about 130,000 clones. Of the sample, 1.5% to 2% falls within the top ten clones.

The CDR3, from cysteine to phenylalanine, totals 13 residues. The CDR3 DNA has 39 bases and is translated from base 1. The junction carries 13 bases between V and J, which are trimmed by 2 bases and 8 bases respectively. The CDR1 and CDR2 encoded by the germline V gene are SGHRS and YFSETQ. The cohort comprised approximately 700 healthy bone marrow donors. At the time of sampling, all cohort members were nominally healthy, though unrecorded immune exposures were likely present. The donor was CMV seropositive and belonged to the group of about 290 seropositive cohort members. Each donor provided a peripheral blood sample, and peripheral blood mononuclear cells were used for TCR beta sequencing. The Qiagen DNeasy Blood Extraction Kit was used to extract genomic DNA from the blood cell samples.

Recombination connected TRBV5-1 to TRBJ1-2, and possibly TRBD1, on 6 matching bases. The TCR comes from a middle-aged woman in good health and CMV-seropositive. The sample consisted of PBMCs. The nucleotide sequence reads as follows: TGCGCCAGCAGCTTAAGGGGGAATAGCGGCTACACCTTC. Translated, this gives CASSLRGNSGYTF.